This T cell receptor beta chain appears in the sequencing data of a study of T-cell reconstitution after alpha-beta-depleted transplantation in children. Preparation of the TCRbeta library used unique molecular identifiers. Each CDR3 protein is one row after TCRdb ran MiXCR on the PCR reads. The sample carries about 690,000 distinct CDR3 sequences, 16% recorded once. This sample comprised PBMCs from the stem cell graft donor, obtained from the stem cell graft. This receptor was identified in a human donor who donated a stem cell graft to a child with acute myeloid leukemia.

The CDR3 sequence: CSARATAGPDGLSGANVLTF. The CDR3 region has the DNA TGCAGTGCTAGAGCCACCGCGGGCCCCGACGGTTTGTCTGGGGCCAACGTCCTGACTTTC. This chain joins TRBV20-1 and TRBJ2-6, with D perhaps TRBD2 (5 bases). The germline V and J ends were trimmed by 1 base and 1 base, with 23 bases remaining between them. The germline V gene has CDR1 DFQATT and CDR2 SNEGSKA (reference sequence). CDR3 length: 20 amino acids.